The next 28 T cell receptor beta chains were all read from a single sample in a study of blood T cells in healthy people across ages. A J-beta primer mix and a sample-barcoded 5' primer were used in a second PCR of roughly 7 to 12 cycles. TCRdb ran MiXCR on the 5' RACE reads and lists one entry per CDR3 protein. Among 1.5 million to 1.8 million distinct CDR3 sequences listed, 40% to 45% were seen once. Specimen: blood. These receptor sequences come from a woman aged 18-29 years in good health.

The sample holds a few counts of this clonotype. The chain carries TRBV29-1 and TRBJ2-7; D is possibly TRBD1 or TRBD2 (5 bases each). Germline values: CDR1 SQVTM, CDR2 ANQGSEA. CDR3 size: 16 residues. V was shortened by 3 bases and J by 3 bases, with 21 bases between the two germline ends. The chain's CDR3 is CSVDGAPWRKNYEQYF. Written as DNA, the CDR3 is TGCAGCGTTGACGGGGCGCCGTGGCGGAAGAACTACGAGCAGTACTTC.

V gene TRBV7-9 combines with J gene TRBJ1-1, with D unresolved. CDR3 size: 14 residues. Trimming removed 2 bases at V and 1 base at J, with 8 bases between. Germline loops: CDR1 SEHNR, CDR2 FQNEAQ (reference sequence). DNA of the CDR3: TGTGCCAGCAGCTTAAAGGGCCCGAACACTGAAGCTTTCTTT. Protein sequence: CASSLKGPNTEAFF.

This clonotype appeared a few times. This chain connects TRBV10-2 to TRBJ2-4; TRBD1 matches at 9 bases. V lost 5 bases, J lost 0 bases, and 5 bases stayed unmatched. The length of the CDR3 is 16 residues. Germline CDR1 WSHSY, CDR2 SAAADI. CDR3 residues: CASSPWDRVAKNIQYF. The CDR3 DNA is TGCGCCAGCAGTCCTTGGGACAGGGTAGCCAAAAACATTCAGTACTTC.

In this sample, this clonotype turned up a few times. DNA for the CDR3: TGTGCCACCAGCAGAGAGGGGACAGGGCACAATGAGCAGTTCTTC. This translates into CATSREGTGHNEQFF. This rearrangement joins TRBV15 to TRBJ2-1, with TRBD1 matching over 9 bases. V was pared by 0 bases and J by 5 bases, with 2 bases of the junction left unmatched. Germline CDR1 LNHNV, CDR2 YYDKDF (reference sequence). This CDR3 comprises 15 residues. The whole variable domain, filled in from reference TRBV15 and TRBJ2-1, reads DAMVIQNPRYQVTQFGKPVTLSCSQTLNHNVMYWYQQKSSQAPKLLFHYYDKDFNNEADTPDNFQSRRPNTSFCFLDIRSPGLGDTAMYLCATSREGTGHNEQFFGPGTRLTVL.

This chain joins TRBV3-1 and TRBJ2-4, with D possibly being TRBD2 (5 bases). Germline-derived CDR1 and CDR2 are LGHDT and YNNKEL (reference sequence). This CDR3 comprises 15 residues. With 1 base removed from V and 2 bases from J, the gap between germline ends came to 9 bases. CDR3 sequence reads: CASSQGSGSKNIQYF. The CDR3 DNA sequence: TGTGCCAGCAGCCAAGGAAGCGGATCCAAAAACATTCAGTACTTC.

The table lists this clonotype with a few counts. The V call is TRBV4-1, the J call TRBJ2-6; D call uncertain. Germline loops: CDR1 MGHRA, CDR2 YSYEKL. V was trimmed by 3 bases and J by 0 bases, leaving 6 bases between them. This CDR3 comprises 15 residues. This CDR3 is CASSHQLSGANVLTF. CDR3 bases: TGCGCCAGCAGCCACCAACTCTCTGGGGCCAACGTCCTGACTTTC.

This clonotype was counted many times. The rearrangement links TRBV6-5 to TRBJ1-6; possibly TRBD1 for D (6 bases). Per the germline V gene, CDR1 is MNHEY and CDR2 is SVGAGI. Trimming removed 6 bases at V and 9 bases at J, with 15 bases between. The CDR3 sequence is 14 residues long. DNA of the CDR3: TGTGCCAGCAGACAGGGTCAAGGGGGTTCACCCCTCCACTTT. Translating gives CASRQGQGGSPLHF.

J is TRBJ1-2 and V is TRBV3-1, with D perhaps TRBD1 (6 bases). This CDR3 is 15 amino acids long. In germline, CDR1 is LGHDT, CDR2 YNNKEL (reference sequence). Trimming left V 7 bases short and J 4 bases short, with 19 bases between. The CDR3 loop is CASNHERSGVYGYTF. CDR3 sequence (DNA): TGTGCCAGCAACCACGAACGGTCAGGGGTCTATGGCTACACCTTC.

The chain uses TRBV7-9 and TRBJ2-3; D is uncertain. The ends were cut back, 10 bases at V and 0 bases at J, with 8 bases in the middle. The germline V gene encodes CDR1 SEHNR and CDR2 FQNEAQ (reference sequence). The CDR3 runs to 12 residues. The CDR3 bases are TGTGCCAACACAGCTAGCACAGATACGCAGTATTTT. Residues: CANTASTDTQYF.

In nucleotides, the CDR3 is TGCGCCAGCAGCCAAGAACGCGGGATTGAAGCTTTCTTT. This encodes CASSQERGIEAFF. V usage is TRBV4-1 and J usage is TRBJ1-1, with D uncertain. This CDR3 contains 13 residues. Germline V CDR1 and CDR2: MGHRA, YSYEKL. V was clipped by 0 bases and J by 7 bases, with 9 bases between them.

This chain uses TRBV6-1 with TRBJ2-5; no clear D gene. There are 15 residues in the CDR3. Trimming cost V 1 base and J 1 base, with 10 bases left between them. In germline, CDR1 is MNHNS, CDR2 SASEGT. The CDR3 loop reads CASSEEGTVQETQYF. Here the CDR3 DNA reads TGTGCCAGCAGTGAAGAAGGAACAGTCCAAGAGACCCAGTACTTC.

The CDR3 DNA reads as TGCAGTGCCCCTCGGACAGGGGGTAATACGCAGTATTTT. This codes for CSAPRTGGNTQYF. The chain links TRBV20-1 to TRBJ2-3; 10 bases agree with TRBD1. Germline CDR1 and CDR2: DFQATT and SNEGSKA (reference sequence). The J segment lost 7 bases and the V segment lost 6 bases, leaving 7 bases of the junction unmatched. The CDR3 has 13 residues.

On this clonotype itself: A much more abundant neighbour one base away suggests this may be a read error. The V and J genes are TRBV9 and TRBJ2-1; the D gene is possibly TRBD2 (5 bases). The germline CDR1 and CDR2 sequences are SGDLS and YYNGEE. Trimming shortened V by 4 bases and J by 8 bases, and 19 bases separated the two germline ends. The CDR3 consists of 15 residues. CDR3 sequence reads: CASSTTDWDWDEQFF. In DNA form, the CDR3 reads TGTGCCAGCAGCACCACGGACTGGGATTGGGATGAGCAGTTCTTC.

The chain uses TRBV15 and TRBJ1-5, with 11 bases matching TRBD1. Germline V gene sequence: CDR1 LNHNV, CDR2 YYDKDF (reference sequence). V lost 6 bases to trimming and J lost 3 bases; unmatched junction nucleotides: 7. The CDR3 loop spans 16 amino acids. DNA for the CDR3: TGTGCCACCAGTAGTGGACAGGGGGCATACAATCAGCCCCAGCATTTT. This sequence encodes CATSSGQGAYNQPQHF.

CDR3 in amino acids: CASSQGRARQGYNEQFF. The CDR3 coding sequence is TGCGCCAGCAGCCAAGGTCGGGCTAGGCAGGGATACAATGAGCAGTTCTTC. This sequence joins TRBV4-1 and TRBJ2-1, with D perhaps matching TRBD1 (5 bases). Trimming pared 1 base from V and 4 bases from J, leaving 17 bases between. Germline V gene sequence: CDR1 MGHRA, CDR2 YSYEKL. The CDR3 totals 17 residues.

V is TRBV18 and J is TRBJ1-6; TRBD1 matches at 8 bases. Germline V gene sequence: CDR1 KGHSH, CDR2 LQKENI. CDR3 length: 15 amino acids. The trim removed 4 bases at V and 7 bases at J, leaving 6 bases unmatched. The DNA for the CDR3 is TGTGCCAGCTCACTGAGGACAGGGAGCAATTCACCCCTCCACTTT. It encodes CASSLRTGSNSPLHF.

The rearrangement links TRBV12-3 or TRBV12-4 to TRBJ2-5; D remains ambiguous. The CDR3 extends over 15 amino acids. Between the trimmed V and J ends, which lost 6 bases and 1 base, there was a span of 15 bases. DNA for the CDR3: TGTGCCAGCAGCAGCCGACACCGTGGCCAAGAGACCCAGTACTTC. Translating gives CASSSRHRGQETQYF.

This clonotype has just one count. The chain couples TRBV27 to TRBJ1-2; possibly TRBD1 for D (6 bases). Germline values: CDR1 MNHEY, CDR2 SMNVEV (reference sequence). The CDR3 has 14 residues. The V end lost 4 bases, the J end lost 2 bases, and 11 bases lay between the germline ends. The CDR3 region is CASSSETGNYGYTF. CDR3 nucleotide sequence: TGTGCCAGCAGTTCTGAAACAGGGAACTATGGCTACACCTTC.

The rearrangement links TRBV6-2 or TRBV6-3 to TRBJ2-1, with D hard to call. V was pared by 6 bases and J by 2 bases, with 11 bases between. The CDR3 loop spans 14 amino acids. Germline CDR1 reads MNHEY; CDR2 reads SVGEGT. CDR3 region: CASSSRLPYNEQFF. CDR3 coding DNA: TGTGCCAGCAGCTCCCGACTTCCCTACAATGAGCAGTTCTTC.

Only a few counts were recorded for this clonotype. V usage is TRBV3-1 and J usage is TRBJ2-1; 11 nucleotides align to TRBD2. V trimming: 2 bases; J trimming: 6 bases; junction bases outside the gene matches: 12. The CDR3 consists of 18 residues. Germline values: CDR1 LGHDT, CDR2 YNNKEL (reference sequence). The DNA for the CDR3 is TGTGCCAGCAGCCAACTCGGAACTAGCGGGAGAATCGGCAATGAGCAGTTCTTC. It specifies CASSQLGTSGRIGNEQFF.

This chain links TRBV7-2 with TRBJ1-2; D is uncertain. Looked up from germline, CDR1 is SGHTA and CDR2 is FQGNSA. The length of the CDR3 is 12 residues. V gave up 1 base and J gave up 6 bases, with 6 bases separating them. CDR3 amino acids: CASSLDNHGYTF. CDR3 nucleotide sequence: TGTGCCAGCAGCTTAGACAACCATGGCTACACCTTC.

J is TRBJ1-3 and V is TRBV12-3 or TRBV12-4; weak D call: TRBD1 (5 bases). V was cut by 3 bases and J by 4 bases, with 13 bases left in between. The CDR3 has 15 amino acids. The CDR3: CASSFGREVGNTIYF. The DNA for the CDR3 is TGTGCCAGCAGTTTTGGCAGGGAGGTCGGAAACACCATATATTTT.

Regarding this clonotype: Given a much more abundant clone one base away, this may be a read error. The chain carries TRBV3-1 and TRBJ2-7; no clear D gene. Germline CDR1 reads LGHDT; CDR2 reads YNNKEL (reference sequence). The CDR3 has 14 residues. For the CDR3, the DNA is TGTGCCAGCAGCCAGGGCGGCTCCTCCGACGAGCAGTACTTC. Residues: CASSQGGSSDEQYF.

With regard to this clonotype: One end of the junction fails to match germline, which may point to a read error. This rearrangement joins TRBV20-1 to TRBJ1-2; D is possibly TRBD1 (5 bases). Germline values: CDR1 DFQATT, CDR2 SNEGSKA (reference sequence). The CDR3 has 13 residues. This chain's CDR3 is CSARGGAFGGYTF. The CDR3 bases are TGCAGTGCAAGAGGAGGGGCATTTGGTGGCTACACCTTC.

The genes are TRBV20-1 and TRBJ2-7; TRBD1 might be the D (6 bases). From germline, CDR1 is DFQATT and CDR2 SNEGSKA (reference sequence). The V end was cut by 0 bases, the J end by 0 bases, with 12 bases between. This CDR3 region has 15 residues. The CDR3 nucleotides are TGCAGTGCTAGAGATGGAAGAGGGGGCTCCTACGAGCAGTACTTC. It encodes CSARDGRGGSYEQYF.

The genes are TRBV6-1 and TRBJ1-4, with 8 positions matching TRBD1. The CDR3 has 16 residues. The V and J ends lost 2 bases and 7 bases, in that order; junction bases with no gene match: 9. Looked up from germline, CDR1 is MNHNS and CDR2 is SASEGT. The CDR3 nucleotides are TGTGCCAGCAGTGAACTCGGGACAGGCTTTTCTGAAAAACTGTTTTTT. This codes for CASSELGTGFSEKLFF.

This chain connects TRBV9 to TRBJ2-3; 10 bases map to TRBD2. The CDR3 loop spans 15 amino acids. Germline V CDR1 and CDR2: SGDLS, YYNGEE. J was trimmed by 3 bases and V by 3 bases; bases with no gene match: 4. The CDR3 DNA is TGTGCCAGCAGCGCCAAGACTAGCGGGACAGATACGCAGTATTTT. It yields the protein CASSAKTSGTDTQYF.

The chain carries TRBV6-5 and TRBJ1-1; perhaps TRBD1 as D (5 bases). Trimming removed 2 bases from V and 2 bases from J, with 12 bases in between. Germline assignment: CDR1 MNHEY and CDR2 SVGAGI. This CDR3 is 15 amino acids long. The CDR3 region is CASSYLPGINTEAFF. Written as DNA, the CDR3 is TGTGCCAGCAGTTACCTCCCAGGGATAAACACTGAAGCTTTCTTT.